This record concerns one T cell receptor (beta chain) sequence. Its antigen is as yet unknown. This entry is derived from a study of CD8 T cells in Susac syndrome. Findings of the study overall: Acknowledgment was made by the study that its TCR sequencing and HLA analysis involved a relatively small number of individuals.

The RNA, 0.5 to 1 ug, was put through reverse transcription using random hexamers. Amplification of the TCR beta CDR3 was carried out by immunoSEQ multiplex PCR, which spanned a total of 54 Vbeta and 13 Jbeta segments. TCRdb reprocessed the immunoSEQ multiplex PCR reads with MiXCR, giving one entry per CDR3 protein. The top ten clones hold under 0.12% of a sample with roughly 200,000 distinct CDR3 sequences, roughly 94% of them seen once. From blood CD8+ and CD4+ T cells, the TCR beta chain was sequenced. Bulk CD8+ and CD4+ cells came from magnetic negative isolation; CD8+ TEMRA by FACS. Germline values: CDR1 SGHAT, CDR2 FQNNGV. V was shortened by 1 base and J by 7 bases, with 14 bases between the two germline ends. This CDR3 contains 15 residues.

Sequencing was carried out using CD4+ T cells from PBMCs. The chain recombines TRBV11-2 with TRBJ2-4; D might be TRBD2 (6 bases). This clonotype originated in a human donor in good health. CDR3 coding DNA: TGTGCCAGCAGCTTAGTGCAGGGCCGGGGGAACATTCAGTACTTC. The encoded protein is CASSLVQGRGNIQYF.